This T cell receptor beta chain emerged from a study of blood T cells in healthy people across ages. This clonotype was counted only a few times. Its target is not known. This CDR3 is 15 amino acids long. The J segment lost 6 bases and the V segment lost 5 bases, leaving 16 bases of the junction unmatched. Germline V lookup: CDR1 DFQATT, CDR2 SNEGSKA (reference sequence). A second PCR, run for about 6 to 11 cycles, used a sample-barcoded 5' primer plus a J-beta primer mix. Every molecule of cDNA carried a tag from a template-switch adaptor with 12 random nucleotides. TCRdb re-derived calls from the 5' RACE reads in MiXCR, one entry per CDR3 protein. The sample yields about 1.7 million distinct CDR3 sequences, about 30% seen once. Study findings and constraints: Estimates of total diversity, which came from one million sequenced T cells, were considered to be underestimates. Any conclusive comparison of naive versus antigen-experienced cells was prevented by using unsorted PBMCs.

This clonotype was obtained from a woman aged 30 to 39 in good health. The rearrangement uses TRBV20-1 and TRBJ2-7; 7 nucleotides agree with TRBD1. Sequencing was performed on blood. The CDR3 loop is CSAGSQGDSGAEQYF. For the CDR3, the DNA is TGCAGTGCTGGATCTCAAGGGGACAGCGGTGCCGAGCAGTACTTC.